Listed below are T cell receptor beta chains from one sample, sequenced in a study of response to subunit inactivated influenza vaccine. TCRdb re-called the RT-PCR reads with MiXCR, one entry per CDR3 protein. The repertoire includes over 750,000 distinct CDR3 sequences, 20% to 25% of them detected once, and roughly a tenth sits in the top ten. Specimen: PBMCs from blood, collected roughly 5 days after vaccination. The receptors originated from a man aged 45-65 years who received an inactivated influenza vaccine. Both conserved end residues are part of each CDR3. D genes are given only for firm matches. The size entry is marked missing in some rows and otherwise reads once, few, many or a size class.

clone size	V gene	D gene	J gene	CDR3 DNA	CDR3 protein
NA	TRBV4-2	TRBD2	TRBJ2-1	TGTGCCAGCAGCCAAGATATGGCTAGCGGGACTCCTTGGCAGTTCTTC	CASSQDMASGTPWQFF
NA	TRBV20-1	TRBD1	TRBJ2-7	TGCAGTGCTTCCCCGGACAGGGGAGAGTACGAGCAGTACTTC	CSASPDRGEYEQYF
NA	TRBV10-3	NA	TRBJ2-5	TGTGCCATCAGTGCTGGCGCGGAGACCCAGTACTTC	CAISAGAETQYF
NA	TRBV25-1	NA	TRBJ2-7	TGTGCCAGCAGTGTAAAAGGGGTGAGCAAGCAGTACTTC	CASSVKGVSKQYF
NA	TRBV7-2	NA	TRBJ2-4	TGTGCCAGCAGCTTAGAGGGGGGGCGGATTCAGTACTTC	CASSLEGGRIQYF
NA	TRBV7-8	NA	TRBJ1-5	TGTGCCAGCCCCATTGATTCTTTGGGGGGTAGCAATCAGCCCCAGCATTTT	CASPIDSLGGSNQPQHF
few	TRBV12-3/TRBV12-4	NA	TRBJ1-2	TGTGCCAGCAGTCCATTATCTGCCGTTGGCTACACCTTC	CASSPLSAVGYTF
NA	TRBV13	NA	TRBJ2-5	TGTGCCAGCAGCTCTAACAGGGGGGGAGAGACCCAGTACTTC	CASSSNRGGETQYF
NA	TRBV20-1	NA	TRBJ1-4	TGCAGTGCTAGAGATTCACGGAATGAAAAACTGTTTTTT	CSARDSRNEKLFF
few	TRBV5-1	NA	TRBJ1-1	TGCGCCAGCACCCCTTTTCTGGGTAACACTGAAGCTTTCTTT	CASTPFLGNTEAFF
few	TRBV10-3	NA	TRBJ1-5	TGTGCCATCAGTGAGTCGATAGGAGTACAGCCCCAGCATTTT	CAISESIGVQPQHF
NA	TRBV5-5	NA	TRBJ2-7	TGTGCCAGCAGCTTGGCAGGGATCCTCCTCTACGAGCAGTACTTC	CASSLAGILLYEQYF
few	TRBV4-1	TRBD1	TRBJ1-4	TGCGCCAGCAGCACGGACAGGGGGCCGGAAAAACTGTTTTTT	CASSTDRGPEKLFF
NA	TRBV7-6	NA	TRBJ2-2	TGTGCCAGCAGCTTAGGGAGACTAGCGAACACCGGGGAGCTGTTTTTT	CASSLGRLANTGELFF
NA	TRBV6-6	NA	TRBJ2-5	TGTGCCAGCAGCTCCACCTACGGGAGCGGGGAGACCCAGTACTTC	CASSSTYGSGETQYF
few	TRBV24-1	TRBD1	TRBJ2-2	TGTGCCACCGGTTCTACCACCGGGACAGGAAACACCGGGGAGCTGTTTTTT	CATGSTTGTGNTGELFF
few	TRBV4-2	NA	TRBJ2-5	TGTGCCAGCAGCCAAGACCCAGTTAGGTGGGAGACCCAGTACTTC	CASSQDPVRWETQYF
NA	TRBV5-1	NA	TRBJ1-4	TGCGCCAGCAGCTTGGGCCGGGGGGGGAATGAAAAACTGTTTTTT	CASSLGRGGNEKLFF
NA	TRBV5-6	NA	TRBJ1-5	TGTGCCAGCAGCTTCTCCGGGACAAGCAGCAATCAGCCCCAGCATTTT	CASSFSGTSSNQPQHF
NA	TRBV7-9	TRBD1	TRBJ2-7	TGTGCCAGCAGCTTAGGACAGGGTAGGTTCTACGAGCAGTACTTC	CASSLGQGRFYEQYF
NA	TRBV20-1	TRBD1	TRBJ2-3	TGCAGTGCCACGATTCCAGGGGGCCGTCGCACAGATACGCAGTATTTT	CSATIPGGRRTDTQYF
few	TRBV15	NA	TRBJ2-6	TGTGCCACCAGCAGAGTAGGGTCTGGGGCCAACGTCCTGACTTTC	CATSRVGSGANVLTF
NA	TRBV24-1	NA	TRBJ1-4	TGTGCCACCAGTGATCGGAGGGGAAAACTGTTTTTT	CATSDRRGKLFF
few	TRBV9	TRBD1	TRBJ2-3	TGTGCCGGGGACAGGGGGCTTGGTTCTTCAGATACGCAGTATTTT	CAGDRGLGSSDTQYF
NA	TRBV5-6	NA	TRBJ2-5	TGTGCCAGCAGCTTGAATCCGACAGAGCCGTACCAAGAGACCCAGTACTTC	CASSLNPTEPYQETQYF
few	TRBV29-1	TRBD1	TRBJ1-5	TGCAGCTATGGACAGGGCGGGAATCAGCCCCAGCATTTT	CSYGQGGNQPQHF
few	TRBV20-1	NA	TRBJ1-4	TGCAGTGCCCAAGAAAGGGCCGAAAAACTGTTTTTT	CSAQERAEKLFF
few	TRBV20-1	TRBD2	TRBJ2-1	TGCAGTGCCCCGGGACTAGATCTCCGGGGGCAGTTCTTC	CSAPGLDLRGQFF
NA	TRBV20-1	TRBD1	TRBJ1-2	TGCAGTGCTAGAGACAGGGGGCAAGGCTACACCTTC	CSARDRGQGYTF
few	TRBV7-2	NA	TRBJ2-3	TGTGCCAGCAGCCCACACGGGAGATCCACAGATACGCAGTATTTT	CASSPHGRSTDTQYF
few	TRBV18	TRBD2	TRBJ2-1	TGTGCCAGCTCACCAAAAGCGGGAGAATCCTACAATGAGCAGTTCTTC	CASSPKAGESYNEQFF
NA	TRBV15	NA	TRBJ2-4	TGTGCCACCAGCAGAAACGGGCCGTCAAGTCTCAACATTCAGTACTTC	CATSRNGPSSLNIQYF
many	TRBV7-9	NA	TRBJ2-5	TGTGCCAGCAGCCCTAGACAGGTTTGGAAAGAGACCCAGTACTTC	CASSPRQVWKETQYF
NA	TRBV15	NA	TRBJ1-2	TGTGCCACCAGCAGAGATCTTGGAGACAGCCTAGCTCTTAACTATGGCTACACCTTC	CATSRDLGDSLALNYGYTF
few	TRBV11-2	NA	TRBJ2-6	TGTGCCAGCAGAATACCCCCTAATCAGGGCTCTGGGGCCAACGTCCTGACTTTC	CASRIPPNQGSGANVLTF
NA	TRBV7-6	NA	TRBJ2-1	TGTGCCAGCAGCTTAGCACCGGGAGTGAATGAGCAGTTCTTC	CASSLAPGVNEQFF
few	TRBV28	TRBD2	TRBJ2-1	TGTGCCAGCAGTTTCTGGCGGGAGGTGAGCAATGAGCAGTTCTTC	CASSFWREVSNEQFF
NA	TRBV6-1	NA	TRBJ1-3	TGTGCCAGCAGCGAGCAGAGCGCTGGAAACACCATATATTTT	CASSEQSAGNTIYF
NA	TRBV7-2	TRBD1	TRBJ1-4	TGTGCCAGCAGACCACAGGGGGCTAATGAAAAACTGTTTTTT	CASRPQGANEKLFF
few	TRBV11-2	NA	TRBJ2-7	TGTGCCAGCGGGAAATACGAGCAGTACTTC	CASGKYEQYF
few	TRBV7-2	TRBD1	TRBJ1-6	TGTGCCAGCAGCCTGACCGGGACAGGGGGATCACCCCTCCACTTT	CASSLTGTGGSPLHF
few	TRBV24-1	NA	TRBJ2-2	TGTGCCACCAGTGATTTGGCAAGCAGGACCGGAGAGCTGTTTTTT	CATSDLASRTGELFF